This record looks at one T cell receptor (beta chain) sequence and its context. Its antigen specificity is not known. No clone much larger than this one lies a single base away; base qualities are absent. This sample is drawn from a study of T cell responses to AZD1222 COVID-19 vaccine (dated by TCRdb to the early 2020s). With respect to the entire study: AZD1222 recipients with second doses at about 4 weeks or about 12 weeks were pooled, because spike-specific TCR depth and breadth did not differ between schedules. Trial participants were enrolled by age into 18-55, 56-69 and 70-plus year subgroups, with roughly 160, 29 and 62 TCR-sequenced participants respectively. A total of approximately 240 trial participants underwent TCR sequencing, of whom more than 200 had received two doses of AZD1222 and some 26 had received two doses of the MenACWY control vaccine. The paper as a whole reports these results and caveats: The 56-69-year group was small, and its depth increase did not reach significance, likely because of low power. Participants were mostly white British and included more females than males, and it was suggested by the authors that clonal diversity may have been underestimated. Nearly half of unique spike-specific TCRs reportedly recognized epitopes outside regions mutated in the B.1.351 and B.1.1.7 variants. Because no day 14 peak-response samples were available, repertoires were characterized only after the peak T cell response. Vaccine-associated CD4 TCRs spanned the whole spike protein, with dominant responses in regions 160-218 and 743-854. A significant rise in spike-specific TCR breadth and depth was observed after two AZD1222 doses relative to day 0 and relative to MenACWY recipients. Only 5 to 7 AZD1222 recipients were SARS-CoV-2 seropositive at baseline, limiting conclusions about previously exposed vaccinees.

The CDR3 regions of human TCRbeta chains were analyzed by immunosequencing. The paper's data handling went like this. TCRs in the repertoires were matched against a reference library of SARS-CoV-2-specific TCRs that had been generated with the MIRA antigen-specificity platform. Breadth was defined as the fraction of unique TCRs that were SARS-CoV-2-associated, and depth was defined as the fraction of total T cells that were SARS-CoV-2-associated. Using the MIRA data, every spike-specific TCR was mapped to the spike region that the TCR reacted to and assigned to either a CD4 or a CD8 class. Log10-transformed breadth and depth values were compared by one-way ANOVA with Sidak's multiple comparisons tests. TCRdb took over this immuneACCESS table, retaining in-frame rearrangements with V and J assigned. Such tables are incomplete; in checked studies, under half of the missing clones stem from an unresolved V gene, and the remainder is unexplained. From that table come the V and J calls and clone size; the DNA was used to work out D and trimming. The sample yields over 110,000 clones; roughly 92% were counted once. In total, the top ten clones hold around 1.8% of the sample.

Via the germline V gene, CDR1 is SGHTA and CDR2 FQGTGA. The CDR3 spans 16 residues, from the cysteine through the phenylalanine. Of all the DNA, just the CDR3 is kept, 48 bases in frame from base 1. V and J lose 3 bases and 0 bases, and a span of 11 bases separates them. Interpreted using the paper, the time point label stands for: baseline before first vaccination. The vaccinee samples were drawn from two UK trials, COV001 and COV002, one of which was a single-blind randomized controlled phase 2/3 trial testing AZD1222 (ChAdOx1 nCoV-19) in healthy adults. For TCRbeta chain sequencing, PBMC samples from trial participants were taken at day 0 and at day 28 after the second dose.

This receptor was taken from an adult in good health. This material consisted of peripheral blood, taken on day 0 of AZD1222 vaccination. The sequence joins TRBV7-3 to TRBJ2-2; the D region possibly corresponds to TRBD2 (5 bases align). The CDR3 corresponds to CASSLHHGANTGELFF. At the DNA level, the sequence is TGTGCCAGCAGCTTGCATCACGGGGCGAACACCGGGGAGCTGTTTTTT.